The rows below give T cell receptor beta chains drawn from one sample of a study of T cells after yellow fever vaccination. TCRdb called the 5' RACE reads again in MiXCR, with one record for every CDR3 protein. The sample includes under 300,000 distinct CDR3 sequences, roughly 7.2% of them seen just once. The sequencing here drew on CD4+ T cells sorted from PBMCs, taken 15 days after the yellow fever booster vaccination. These receptors all stem from a young man who received the YFV17D yellow fever vaccine. The CDR3 runs from the conserved cysteine through the conserved F or W. Each record gives: J gene, clone size, D gene, V gene, CDR3 protein, CDR3 DNA. D genes are given only for firm matches. Size values are once, few and many counts, or a class for expanded clones, and some rows have none.

j_gene: TRBJ2-7
abundance: -
d_gene: TRBD1
v_gene: TRBV18
CDR3aa: CASSPTTGTYEQYF
CDR3nt: TGTGCCAGCTCACCGACGACAGGGACCTACGAGCAGTACTTC

j_gene: TRBJ1-4
abundance: few
d_gene: -
v_gene: TRBV5-6
CDR3aa: CASSPLPGRNEKLFF
CDR3nt: TGTGCCAGCAGCCCGCTCCCGGGCCGAAATGAAAAACTGTTTTTT

j_gene: TRBJ1-2
abundance: few
d_gene: -
v_gene: TRBV5-1
CDR3aa: CASSLTGTSYGYTF
CDR3nt: TGCGCCAGCAGCTTAACTGGGACAAGTTATGGCTACACCTTC

j_gene: TRBJ2-1
abundance: many
d_gene: TRBD2
v_gene: TRBV20-1
CDR3aa: CSASPLAGLYNEQFF
CDR3nt: TGCAGTGCTAGTCCCCTAGCGGGTCTTTACAATGAGCAGTTCTTC

j_gene: TRBJ1-6
abundance: -
d_gene: -
v_gene: TRBV2
CDR3aa: CASSETYNSPLHF
CDR3nt: TGTGCCAGCAGTGAAACGTATAATTCACCCCTCCACTTT

j_gene: TRBJ1-6
abundance: -
d_gene: TRBD1
v_gene: TRBV7-9
CDR3aa: CASVPGTDNSPLHF
CDR3nt: TGTGCCAGCGTCCCCGGGACAGATAATTCACCCCTCCACTTT

j_gene: TRBJ2-1
abundance: few
d_gene: -
v_gene: TRBV5-1
CDR3aa: CASSQGQSYNEQFF
CDR3nt: TGCGCCAGCAGCCAGGGTCAGTCCTACAATGAGCAGTTCTTC

j_gene: TRBJ2-1
abundance: few
d_gene: -
v_gene: TRBV4-3
CDR3aa: CASSQVLGWNEQFF
CDR3nt: TGCGCCAGCAGCCAAGTTTTAGGATGGAATGAGCAGTTCTTC

j_gene: TRBJ1-2
abundance: few
d_gene: TRBD1
v_gene: TRBV20-1
CDR3aa: CRGQGGNYGYTF
CDR3nt: TGCAGGGGACAGGGGGGAAACTATGGCTACACCTTC

j_gene: TRBJ2-1
abundance: -
d_gene: -
v_gene: TRBV9
CDR3aa: CASAGDRKQFF
CDR3nt: TGTGCCAGCGCCGGAGATCGGAAGCAGTTCTTC

j_gene: TRBJ1-1
abundance: few
d_gene: -
v_gene: TRBV5-1
CDR3aa: CASSLDRVVRVRDTEAFF
CDR3nt: TGCGCCAGCAGCTTGGACCGGGTTGTCAGGGTAAGGGACACTGAAGCTTTCTTT

j_gene: TRBJ2-7
abundance: few
d_gene: TRBD2
v_gene: TRBV28
CDR3aa: CASSAGGGTYEQYF
CDR3nt: TGTGCCAGCAGCGCGGGGGGTGGCACCTACGAGCAGTACTTC

j_gene: TRBJ1-5
abundance: -
d_gene: TRBD1
v_gene: TRBV18
CDR3aa: CASSLTGQGGNQPQHF
CDR3nt: TGTGCCAGCTCACTCACGGGACAGGGAGGAAATCAGCCCCAGCATTTT

j_gene: TRBJ2-7
abundance: few
d_gene: -
v_gene: TRBV18
CDR3aa: CASSPGESAGMREQYF
CDR3nt: TGTGCCAGCTCCCCAGGGGAATCAGCGGGAATGAGGGAGCAGTACTTC

j_gene: TRBJ2-7
abundance: few
d_gene: -
v_gene: TRBV3-1
CDR3aa: CASSLPSPGPYEQYF
CDR3nt: TGTGCCAGCAGCCTCCCAAGTCCGGGGCCCTACGAGCAGTACTTC

j_gene: TRBJ2-1
abundance: -
d_gene: TRBD2
v_gene: TRBV10-3
CDR3aa: CAISESASGSSTVYNEQFF
CDR3nt: TGTGCCATCAGTGAGTCGGCTAGCGGGAGTTCTACCGTATACAATGAGCAGTTCTTC

j_gene: TRBJ2-2
abundance: -
d_gene: TRBD2
v_gene: TRBV10-3
CDR3aa: CATELAGNTGELFF
CDR3nt: TGTGCCACTGAATTAGCGGGAAACACCGGGGAGCTGTTTTTT

j_gene: TRBJ2-7
abundance: many
d_gene: -
v_gene: TRBV29-1
CDR3aa: CSVSQAYEQYF
CDR3nt: TGCAGCGTTTCACAGGCCTACGAGCAGTACTTC

j_gene: TRBJ2-3
abundance: -
d_gene: TRBD2
v_gene: TRBV6-5
CDR3aa: CASIIRLAADTQYF
CDR3nt: TGTGCCAGCATTATCAGACTAGCGGCAGATACGCAGTATTTT

j_gene: TRBJ2-7
abundance: few
d_gene: -
v_gene: TRBV27
CDR3aa: CASSLSYRTYEQYF
CDR3nt: TGTGCCAGCAGTTTATCTTACAGAACCTACGAGCAGTACTTC

j_gene: TRBJ2-1
abundance: -
d_gene: -
v_gene: TRBV21-1
CDR3aa: CASSRSPGLAGINEQFF
CDR3nt: TGTGCCAGCAGCAGGTCACCGGGACTAGCGGGTATCAATGAGCAGTTCTTC

j_gene: TRBJ2-7
abundance: few
d_gene: -
v_gene: TRBV12-3/TRBV12-4
CDR3aa: CASGVGLVYEQYF
CDR3nt: TGTGCCAGCGGGGTTGGGCTTGTCTACGAGCAGTACTTC

j_gene: TRBJ2-7
abundance: many
d_gene: -
v_gene: TRBV6-2/TRBV6-3
CDR3aa: CASSWDPSEQYF
CDR3nt: TGTGCCAGCAGTTGGGACCCCTCGGAGCAGTACTTC

j_gene: TRBJ2-3
abundance: many
d_gene: -
v_gene: TRBV20-1
CDR3aa: CSAELRGADTQYF
CDR3nt: TGCAGTGCCGAATTGCGTGGGGCAGATACGCAGTATTTT

j_gene: TRBJ1-1
abundance: few
d_gene: -
v_gene: TRBV7-2
CDR3aa: CASSLWGAGVNTEAFF
CDR3nt: TGTGCCAGCAGCTTATGGGGGGCAGGGGTGAACACTGAAGCTTTCTTT

j_gene: TRBJ2-7
abundance: -
d_gene: -
v_gene: TRBV7-2
CDR3aa: CASSLEQGVGEQYF
CDR3nt: TGTGCCAGCAGCTTAGAACAGGGAGTGGGCGAGCAGTACTTC

j_gene: TRBJ1-2
abundance: many
d_gene: -
v_gene: TRBV9
CDR3aa: CASSVAWDDSGGYTF
CDR3nt: TGTGCCAGCAGCGTAGCATGGGACGACTCCGGGGGCTACACCTTC

j_gene: TRBJ2-1
abundance: few
d_gene: TRBD2
v_gene: TRBV5-1
CDR3aa: CASSPPAGSLDEQFF
CDR3nt: TGCGCCAGCAGCCCCCCAGCGGGAAGTTTGGATGAGCAGTTCTTC

j_gene: TRBJ2-1
abundance: few
d_gene: TRBD2
v_gene: TRBV7-9
CDR3aa: CASTRGGTSGSGEQFF
CDR3nt: TGTGCCAGCACCCGAGGTGGGACTAGCGGGAGTGGTGAGCAGTTCTTC

j_gene: TRBJ1-1
abundance: few
d_gene: -
v_gene: TRBV6-2/TRBV6-3
CDR3aa: CASSREGWEAFF
CDR3nt: TGTGCCAGCAGTAGGGAAGGATGGGAAGCTTTCTTT